A single sample gave rise to the 29 T cell receptor beta chains below, sequenced in a study of cytomegalovirus exposure and HLA in healthy donors. The PCR used 60 Vbeta and 13 Jbeta primers. The method was immunoSEQ multiplex PCR; TCRdb's version includes in-frame clones alone and lacks a portion of them. The sample includes roughly 62,000 clones. The sample consisted of PBMCs. The receptors originated from a woman aged 18-29 years in good health and CMV-seronegative.

This chain links TRBV4-2 with TRBJ2-3; 12 bases map to TRBD2. CDR3 length: 16 amino acids. Germline trimming cut 0 bases from V and 4 bases from J; bases unmatched to any gene: 2. In germline, CDR1 is LGHNA, CDR2 YNFKEQ. CDR3 loop: CASSQDLAGGPDTQYF. DNA of the CDR3: TGTGCCAGCAGCCAAGATCTAGCGGGGGGGCCAGATACGCAGTATTTT.

The CDR3 is CASSGPGGDYGYTF. The CDR3 bases are TGTGCCAGCTCCGGTCCAGGAGGCGACTATGGCTACACCTTC. The chain employs TRBV18 and TRBJ1-2; D gene unclear. CDR1 is KGHSH and CDR2 is LQKENI in the germline V gene. The CDR3 loop spans 14 amino acids. V shed 6 bases and J shed 3 bases, with 14 bases lying between them.

Concerning this clone: The identical CDR3 is also encoded by other nucleotide sequences in the sample. This chain uses TRBV5-1 with TRBJ2-1, with 12 bases lining up with TRBD2. CDR1 and CDR2 from the germline V gene are SGHRS and YFSETQ. J lost 0 bases, V lost 2 bases, and 6 bases had no gene match. This CDR3 has 18 residues. The CDR3 sequence: CASSLGLAGPSSYNEQFF. CDR3 nucleotides: TGCGCCAGCAGCTTAGGACTAGCGGGGCCCAGCTCCTACAATGAGCAGTTCTTC.

The gene calls are TRBV25-1 and TRBJ1-2; D is perhaps TRBD1 (6 bases). CDR3 length equals 12 residues. CDR1 and CDR2 from the germline V gene are MGHDK and SYGVNS. Between the trimmed V and J ends, which lost 6 bases and 5 bases, there was a span of 10 bases. CDR3 bases: TGTGCCAGCAGATCCCAGGGGTATGGCTACACCTTC. Its protein is CASRSQGYGYTF.

This chain links TRBV5-1 with TRBJ2-3; the match to TRBD2 covers 10 bases. Losses at the gene ends were 4 bases for V and 5 bases for J; bases not matched to a gene: 7. The CDR3 is 15 residues long. CDR1 is SGHRS and CDR2 is YFSETQ in the germline V gene. CDR3: CASSQPAGGGDTQYF. CDR3 DNA sequence: TGCGCCAGCAGCCAACCAGCGGGGGGGGGAGATACGCAGTATTTT.

J is TRBJ2-7 and V is TRBV7-2; 8 bases are shared with TRBD2. Per germline, CDR1 SGHTA and CDR2 FQGNSA. V shed 0 bases and J 6 bases; nucleotides not matched to a gene: 7. The CDR3 covers 15 residues. CDR3 region: CASSLALREGREQYF. In DNA, the CDR3 is TGTGCCAGCAGCTTAGCCCTCCGGGAGGGCCGCGAGCAGTACTTC.

The rearrangement uses TRBV4-1 and TRBJ2-1; 8 bases line up with TRBD2. V lost 4 bases and J lost 4; bases outside the gene matches: 9. CDR1 is MGHRA, CDR2 YSYEKL, per germline. The CDR3 is made up of 16 amino acids. CDR3 residues: CASSLRTSLPYNEQFF. The CDR3 coding sequence is TGCGCCAGCAGCCTTCGGACTAGCCTCCCATACAATGAGCAGTTCTTC.

The rearrangement uses TRBV28 and TRBJ1-2; D possibly corresponds to TRBD1 (5 bases). The CDR3 contains 13 residues. Germline V gene data show CDR1 as MDHEN and CDR2 as SYDVKM. The ends were cut back, 5 bases at V and 8 bases at J, with 15 bases in the middle. The CDR3 sequence: CASSGGDQEGYTF. CDR3 sequence (DNA): TGTGCCAGCAGTGGCGGGGACCAAGAGGGCTACACCTTC.

J is TRBJ1-4 and V is TRBV4-2; TRBD1 matches at 12 bases. The CDR3 sequence is 18 residues long. Germline-derived CDR1 and CDR2 are LGHNA and YNFKEQ. The junction had 13 bases not matched to a gene; V was cut back by 3 bases and J by 8 bases. The CDR3 here is CASSHTQQGGTGGEKLFF. The CDR3 region has the DNA TGTGCCAGCAGCCACACACAACAAGGGGGGACAGGGGGCGAAAAACTGTTTTTT.

The V and J genes are TRBV18 and TRBJ1-4; D uncertain. From germline, CDR1 is KGHSH and CDR2 LQKENI. The CDR3 is 16 amino acids. V was clipped by 3 bases and J by 0 bases, with 11 bases between them. The CDR3 nucleotides read TGTGCCAGCTCACCTAACAACCCCGCAACTAATGAAAAACTGTTTTTT. Its protein is CASSPNNPATNEKLFF. Using reference TRBV18 and TRBJ1-4 for the parts outside the CDR3, the full variable domain is NAGVMQNPRHLVRRRGQEARLRCSPMKGHSHVYWYRQLPEEGLKFMVYLQKENIIDESGMPKERFSAEFPKEGPSILRIQQVVRGDSAAYFCASSPNNPATNEKLFFGSGTQLSVL.

The chain combines TRBV7-9 with TRBJ1-2; D possibly corresponds to TRBD1 (6 bases). The germline V gene has CDR1 SEHNR and CDR2 FQNEAQ (reference sequence). Between the trimmed V and J ends, which lost 2 bases and 6 bases, there was a span of 10 bases. The CDR3 loop spans 13 amino acids. For the CDR3, the DNA is TGTGCCAGCAGCTTATTGTCAGGGGATGGCTACACCTTC. Translating gives CASSLLSGDGYTF.

The J gene is TRBJ2-7, the V gene TRBV28, with a possible D match to TRBD1 (6 bases). The germline V gene encodes CDR1 MDHEN and CDR2 SYDVKM. V dropped 7 bases and J dropped 3 bases, with 13 bases sitting between them. The CDR3 contains 13 residues. The CDR3 loop is CASTLGQLYEQYF. CDR3 coding DNA: TGTGCCAGCACCCTAGGACAGCTCTACGAGCAGTACTTC.

The chain couples TRBV18 to TRBJ1-5, with a tentative D call TRBD1 (5 bases). Trimming shortened V by 4 bases and J by 3 bases, and 13 bases separated the two germline ends. The CDR3 runs to 15 residues. From germline, CDR1 is KGHSH and CDR2 LQKENI. The CDR3 region is CASSLQGTPNQPQHF. The CDR3 nucleotides are TGTGCCAGCTCACTGCAGGGTACCCCCAATCAGCCCCAGCATTTT.

The rearrangement uses TRBV28 and TRBJ1-4; D is possibly TRBD1 (6 bases). V was pared by 5 bases and J by 8 bases, with 15 bases between. Germline CDR1 reads MDHEN; CDR2 reads SYDVKM. The CDR3 is 14 amino acids. The CDR3 bases are TGTGCCAGCAGTGTCCGGGACAAAGGGGAAAAACTGTTTTTT. It is translated as CASSVRDKGEKLFF.

The chain recombines TRBV7-9 with TRBJ2-1; 10 bases match TRBD1. Losses at the gene ends were 5 bases for V and 3 bases for J; bases not matched to a gene: 13. The CDR3 loop spans 18 amino acids. The germline V gene has CDR1 SEHNR and CDR2 FQNEAQ (reference sequence). The CDR3 sequence is CASSPQSRDRGFYNEQFF. The CDR3 DNA follows: TGTGCCAGCAGCCCACAGTCCCGGGACAGGGGTTTCTACAATGAGCAGTTCTTC.

The rearrangement uses TRBV27 and TRBJ2-7; D call uncertain. Germline V gene lookup returns CDR1 MNHEY and CDR2 SMNVEV (reference sequence). V was pared by 5 bases and J by 2 bases, with 13 bases between. The CDR3 runs to 14 residues. The CDR3 here is CASSPQTETYEQYF. The CDR3 nucleotides read TGTGCCAGCAGTCCGCAGACGGAGACCTACGAGCAGTACTTC.

Remarks on this clone: This same CDR3 is encoded by further DNA sequences in the sample. The chain joins TRBV6-1 to TRBJ2-1; a possible D gene is TRBD2 (7 bases). In germline, CDR1 is MNHNS, CDR2 SASEGT. V was pared by 3 bases and J by 8 bases, with 17 bases between. CDR3 length equals 15 residues. The CDR3 region has the DNA TGTGCCAGCAGTGAGGCTAGAGGGGGGGCCGATGAGCAGTTCTTC. Translated, it gives CASSEARGGADEQFF.

The rearrangement links TRBV27 to TRBJ1-5; TRBD1 matches at 7 bases. Germline assignment: CDR1 MNHEY and CDR2 SMNVEV (reference sequence). The CDR3 is 15 residues long. V shed 2 bases and J 3 bases; nucleotides not matched to a gene: 4. Here the CDR3 DNA reads TGTGCCAGCAGTTTAAGACAGGGTCCCAATCAGCCCCAGCATTTT. Amino acids: CASSLRQGPNQPQHF.

V usage is TRBV11-2 and J usage is TRBJ2-3, with 13 bases aligning to TRBD2. Germline CDR1 is SGHAT and CDR2 is FQNNGV. The CDR3 has 19 residues. V lost 0 bases and J lost 4; bases outside the gene matches: 10. The DNA of the CDR3 is TGTGCCAGCAGCTTAGATTTCACTAGCGGGGGGGCAGGGTCAGATACGCAGTATTTT. Protein product: CASSLDFTSGGAGSDTQYF.

This sequence joins TRBV15 and TRBJ1-1; weak D call: TRBD1 (6 bases). Germline values: CDR1 LNHNV, CDR2 YYDKDF (reference sequence). Trimming shortened V by 0 bases and J by 5 bases, and 19 bases separated the two germline ends. The CDR3 is 17 residues long. The CDR3, as DNA: TGTGCCACCAGCAGAGAGCCCAGGGGCAGCGTTTGGACTGAAGCTTTCTTT. Residues: CATSREPRGSVWTEAFF.

V and J are TRBV7-3 and TRBJ1-1; D is uncertain. V was trimmed by 1 base and J by 1 base, leaving 7 bases between them. CDR1 SGHTA and CDR2 FQGTGA come from the germline V gene. The CDR3 loop spans 14 amino acids. The CDR3, as DNA: TGTGCCAGCAGCTTAAACCGGGAGAACACTGAAGCTTTCTTT. It codes for CASSLNRENTEAFF.

The rearrangement uses TRBV10-3 and TRBJ2-3, with TRBD2 matching over 12 bases. The length of the CDR3 is 18 residues. CDR1 is ENHRY, CDR2 SYGVKD, per germline. Germline trimming cut 2 bases from V and 4 bases from J; bases unmatched to any gene: 10. The DNA of the CDR3 is TGTGCCATCAGTGAGCGACTAGCGGGAGAAACATTCGCAGATACGCAGTATTTT. Translation: CAISERLAGETFADTQYF.

The chain uses TRBV6-1 and TRBJ1-1, with D tentatively TRBD1 (6 bases). The germline gives CDR1 MNHNS, CDR2 SASEGT. Trimming pared 7 bases from V and 1 base from J, leaving 13 bases between. This CDR3 has 14 residues. The CDR3 sequence is CASTPTGKNTEAFF. The CDR3 nucleotides read TGTGCCAGCACCCCTACAGGGAAGAACACTGAAGCTTTCTTT.

The genes are TRBV5-4 and TRBJ2-7, with 14 bases identical to TRBD2. Germline V gene data show CDR1 as SGHNT and CDR2 as YYREEE (reference sequence). J lost 0 bases, V lost 4 bases, and 9 bases had no gene match. The CDR3 is 18 residues long. As DNA, the CDR3 is TGTGCCAGCAGCCGAGGGGGGACTAGCGGGGGCCCCTCCTACGAGCAGTACTTC. Its translation is CASSRGGTSGGPSYEQYF.

The chain combines TRBV2 with TRBJ1-6, with TRBD1 matching 8 bases. The CDR3 length is 15 residues. Germline V gene data show CDR1 as SNHLY and CDR2 as FYNNEI. Trimming cost V 8 bases and J 10 bases; bases outside gene matches: 13. The CDR3 protein is CASYIQGGIESPLHF. The DNA for the CDR3 is TGTGCCAGCTACATACAGGGGGGGATTGAATCACCCCTCCACTTT.

This chain links TRBV4-2 with TRBJ1-5; D gene ambiguous. Germline CDR1 LGHNA, CDR2 YNFKEQ. There are 15 residues in the CDR3. V was trimmed by 3 bases and J by 0 bases, leaving 9 bases between them. Here the CDR3 reads CASSHAQSSNQPQHF. DNA for the CDR3: TGTGCCAGCAGCCATGCACAGAGTAGCAATCAGCCCCAGCATTTT.

The chain links TRBV6-5 to TRBJ2-1; 8 nucleotides line up with TRBD2. The germline gives CDR1 MNHEY, CDR2 SVGAGI. V dropped 6 bases and J dropped 13; count of bases not matched to a gene: 5. The CDR3 is 11 amino acids. The CDR3 spells CASRGLGYQFF. The CDR3 DNA reads as TGTGCCAGCAGGGGACTAGGATACCAGTTCTTC.

This rearrangement joins TRBV29-1 to TRBJ1-2; D might be TRBD1 (5 bases). Germline CDR1 reads SQVTM; CDR2 reads ANQGSEA. The ends were cut back, 6 bases at V and 3 bases at J, with 11 bases in the middle. The CDR3 spans 12 residues. The CDR3 DNA reads as TGCAGCGTAGCCGGGGGAGACTATGGCTACACCTTC. It encodes CSVAGGDYGYTF.

The chain joins TRBV4-1 to TRBJ1-3; D is ambiguous. Germline CDR1 reads MGHRA; CDR2 reads YSYEKL. The V end was cut by 4 bases, the J end by 4 bases, with 17 bases between. The CDR3 consists of 16 residues. The CDR3 DNA follows: TGCGCCAGCAGCCCACGGACGAGAGGGATGGGAAACACCATATATTTT. Amino acid sequence: CASSPRTRGMGNTIYF.